The 22 T cell receptor beta chains reported below all come from one sample, sequenced in a study of CD8 T cells in Susac syndrome. A quantity of 0.5 to 1 ug RNA underwent reverse transcription using random hexamers. From the immunoSEQ multiplex PCR reads, TCRdb called clonotypes with MiXCR, one entry per CDR3 protein. This table holds 50,000 to 65,000 distinct CDR3 sequences, roughly 92% found once. The sample comprised CD8+ T cells from PBMCs. These receptor sequences come from a human donor in good health.

The chain links TRBV4-2 to TRBJ2-7; D call uncertain. Trimming shortened V by 0 bases and J by 5 bases, and 14 bases separated the two germline ends. CDR1 LGHNA and CDR2 YNFKEQ come from the germline V gene. The CDR3 length is 15 residues. CDR3 coding DNA: TGTGCCAGCAGCCAAGAATGGGGAAGTAGGAACGAGCAGTACTTC. Encoded protein: CASSQEWGSRNEQYF.

The genes are TRBV5-1 and TRBJ2-5; 7 bases line up with TRBD2. The CDR3 covers 17 residues. V shed 4 bases, J shed 2 bases, and the junction held 14 bases outside the gene matches. Germline values: CDR1 SGHRS, CDR2 YFSETQ. CDR3 sequence reads: CASSPRGVVGVQETQYF. The DNA for the CDR3 is TGCGCCAGCAGCCCCCGGGGGGTCGTAGGGGTTCAAGAGACCCAGTACTTC.

The V and J genes are TRBV6-1 and TRBJ2-1, with 9 bases that match TRBD1. Germline V CDR1 and CDR2: MNHNS, SASEGT. The CDR3 has 16 residues. V trimming: 5 bases; J trimming: 0 bases; junction bases outside the gene matches: 5. CDR3 in amino acids: CASSLMTGGSYNEQFF. As DNA, the CDR3 is TGTGCCAGCAGTCTGATGACAGGGGGCTCCTACAATGAGCAGTTCTTC.

The chain has TRBV9 and TRBJ2-1, with TRBD2 as a possible D gene (7 bases). Germline CDR1 SGDLS, CDR2 YYNGEE. The V end was cut by 4 bases, the J end by 2 bases, with 22 bases between. The CDR3 totals 18 residues. The CDR3 spells CASSQARLPGGPYNEQFF. DNA of the CDR3: TGTGCCAGCAGCCAGGCGCGGCTTCCGGGGGGCCCCTACAATGAGCAGTTCTTC.

The chain joins TRBV7-9 to TRBJ1-2, with a possible D match to TRBD1 (6 bases). Germline lookup yields CDR1 SEHNR and CDR2 FQNEAQ (reference sequence). The CDR3 covers 14 residues. V lost 5 bases and J 7 bases, leaving 17 bases between the germline ends. This chain's CDR3 is CASSPGVRASGYTF. CDR3 DNA: TGTGCCAGCAGCCCAGGGGTCCGGGCTAGTGGCTACACCTTC.

The chain employs TRBV7-9 and TRBJ2-2; the match to TRBD2 covers 7 bases. Germline CDR1 reads SEHNR; CDR2 reads FQNEAQ (reference sequence). There are 15 residues in the CDR3. V lost 5 bases, J lost 5 bases, and 8 bases stayed unmatched. CDR3 amino acids: CASSGGGAGTGELFF. CDR3 coding DNA: TGTGCCAGCAGCGGTGGGGGAGCGGGGACCGGGGAGCTGTTTTTT.

This clonotype was seen once. This chain connects TRBV6-5 to TRBJ1-1; D might be TRBD1 (6 bases). Per the germline V gene, CDR1 is MNHEY and CDR2 is SVGAGI. V lost 7 bases to trimming and J lost 7 bases, with 22 bases between them. The CDR3 covers 15 residues. The CDR3 region is CASTHTPHGGREAFF. The CDR3, as DNA: TGTGCCAGCACTCACACACCTCACGGGGGCCGTGAAGCTTTCTTT.

The chain carries TRBV6-1 and TRBJ1-2; D uncertain. The V gene's germline CDR1 is MNHNS and CDR2 SASEGT. Between the trimmed V and J ends, which lost 4 bases and 4 bases, there was a span of 7 bases. The CDR3 length is 12 residues. CDR3 amino acids: CASSVIGYGYTF. CDR3 sequence (DNA): TGTGCCAGCAGTGTCATTGGCTATGGCTACACCTTC.

The chain links TRBV4-1 to TRBJ2-7; D may be TRBD1 (6 bases). Germline CDR1 MGHRA, CDR2 YSYEKL. CDR3 size: 16 residues. Trimming shortened V by 3 bases and J by 4 bases, and 19 bases separated the two germline ends. CDR3 sequence: CASSHTTGFGDYEQYF. As DNA, the CDR3 is TGCGCCAGCAGCCATACGACAGGTTTTGGCGATTACGAGCAGTACTTC.

The rearrangement uses TRBV2 and TRBJ2-2; 11 bases map to TRBD2. CDR3 length: 15 residues. Germline V gives CDR1 SNHLY, CDR2 FYNNEI. V lost 2 bases, J lost 5 bases, and 1 base stayed unmatched. CDR3 residues: CASSETSGGTGELFF. CDR3 nucleotides: TGTGCCAGCAGTGAAACTAGCGGGGGAACCGGGGAGCTGTTTTTT.

The V and J genes are TRBV7-2 and TRBJ2-1; 8 bases agree with TRBD2. Germline V gives CDR1 SGHTA, CDR2 FQGNSA. Germline trimming cut 0 bases from V and 10 bases from J; bases unmatched to any gene: 8. This CDR3 spans 15 amino acids. The CDR3 spells CASSLAIGGASEQFF. The CDR3 bases are TGTGCCAGCAGCTTAGCGATCGGGGGGGCTTCGGAGCAGTTCTTC.

The chain is built from TRBV28 and TRBJ1-1; D is possibly TRBD1 (5 bases). The V and J ends lost 3 bases and 1 base respectively, with 12 bases between them. From germline, CDR1 is MDHEN and CDR2 SYDVKM. This CDR3 region has 15 residues. The CDR3: CASSFAGGENTEAFF. The DNA for the CDR3 is TGTGCCAGCAGTTTCGCGGGGGGGGAGAACACTGAAGCTTTCTTT.

The chain is built from TRBV7-9 and TRBJ1-1; D perhaps matches TRBD1 (5 bases). Trimming removed 2 bases from V and 5 bases from J, with 12 bases in between. Germline V gene sequence: CDR1 SEHNR, CDR2 FQNEAQ (reference sequence). The CDR3 runs 14 residues. CDR3 in amino acids: CASSLSGQLTEAFF. The CDR3 bases are TGTGCCAGCAGCTTATCAGGGCAACTAACTGAAGCTTTCTTT.

V is TRBV6-5 and J is TRBJ2-5; D unresolved. The CDR3 has 14 amino acids. Germline CDR1 is MNHEY and CDR2 is SVGAGI. V gave up 3 bases and J gave up 2 bases, with 10 bases separating them. For the CDR3, the DNA is TGTGCCAGCAGTTATTTCAGGCCGCAAGAGACCCAGTACTTC. Protein product: CASSYFRPQETQYF.

In the case of this clonotype: Sequence at one end of the junction differs from germline and may be a read error. This chain links TRBV9 with TRBJ2-3; D gene unclear. In germline, CDR1 is SGDLS, CDR2 YYNGEE. The CDR3 is 16 amino acids. The CDR3 DNA reads TGTGCCAGCAGGGTAGAGACCCGCCTACACGGGGATACGCAGTATTTT. This gives the protein CASRVETRLHGDTQYF.

This chain uses TRBV6-2 or TRBV6-3 with TRBJ2-1, with D perhaps given as TRBD1 or TRBD2 (5 bases each). The CDR3 covers 11 residues. CDR1 is MNHEY and CDR2 is SVGEGT in the germline V gene. The ends were cut back, 6 bases at V and 11 bases at J, with 11 bases in the middle. The CDR3 protein is CASSPGPQQFF. As DNA, the CDR3 is TGTGCCAGCAGCCCGGGACCCCAGCAGTTCTTC.

J is TRBJ1-6 and V is TRBV6-5; D gene unclear. CDR1 and CDR2 from the germline V gene are MNHEY and SVGAGI. The CDR3 consists of 14 residues. V lost 2 bases, J lost 6 bases, and 8 bases lay in between. The CDR3 protein is CASSYETVNSPLHF. Here the CDR3 DNA reads TGTGCCAGCAGTTACGAAACTGTTAATTCACCCCTCCACTTT.

CDR3 amino acids: CASSLFAGSSYNEQFF. CDR3 sequence (DNA): TGTGCCAGCAGTTTATTCGCTGGGAGCTCCTACAATGAGCAGTTCTTC. This chain uses TRBV28 with TRBJ2-1; D is perhaps TRBD2 (5 bases). Germline lookup yields CDR1 MDHEN and CDR2 SYDVKM. Trimming took 1 base from V and 0 from J, leaving 10 bases between them. CDR3 length: 16 amino acids.

V is TRBV13 and J is TRBJ2-7; TRBD2 matches 9 bases. Germline trimming cut 4 bases from V and 1 base from J; bases unmatched to any gene: 8. Germline values: CDR1 PRHDT, CDR2 FYEKMQ (reference sequence). The CDR3 is 16 amino acids. CDR3 sequence reads: CASSSTAAGGSYEQYF. For the CDR3, the DNA is TGTGCCAGCAGCTCAACAGCAGCGGGGGGATCCTACGAGCAGTACTTC.

This clonotype was observed a single time. The chain joins TRBV6-5 to TRBJ1-1; tentative D call: TRBD1 (5 bases). V lost 10 bases, J lost 1 base, and 10 bases lay in between. The germline gives CDR1 MNHEY, CDR2 SVGAGI. This CDR3 comprises 12 residues. CDR3 region: CATRAWNTEAFF. The CDR3 bases are TGTGCCACCAGGGCCTGGAACACTGAAGCTTTCTTT.

The chain has TRBV11-2 and TRBJ2-1; 8 bases are a match to TRBD1. This CDR3 spans 15 amino acids. The germline CDR1 and CDR2 sequences are SGHAT and FQNNGV. V trimming: 1 base; J trimming: 7 bases; junction bases outside the gene matches: 6. The CDR3 here is CASSLGQGRGNEQFF. The CDR3 DNA reads as TGTGCCAGCAGCTTAGGACAGGGGAGAGGGAATGAGCAGTTCTTC. Combining the CDR3 with reference TRBV11-2 and TRBJ2-1 gives the whole variable domain EAGVAQSPRYKIIEKRQSVAFWCNPISGHATLYWYQQILGQGPKLLIQFQNNGVVDDSQLPKDRFSAERLKGVDSTLKIQPAKLEDSAVYLCASSLGQGRGNEQFFGPGTRLTVL.

This clonotype was recorded a few times. The CDR3, as DNA: TGTGCCAGCAGCGTAGAATGGCAGGGTTCCGCTGAAGCTTTCTTT. Encoded protein: CASSVEWQGSAEAFF. The rearrangement links TRBV9 to TRBJ1-1, with TRBD1 as a possible D gene (5 bases). Germline V gene sequence: CDR1 SGDLS, CDR2 YYNGEE. V lost 0 bases to trimming and J lost 6 bases, with 15 bases between them. This CDR3 spans 15 amino acids. The full variable domain, rest sourced from reference TRBV9 and TRBJ1-1, is DSGVTQTPKHLITATGQRVTLRCSPRSGDLSVYWYQQSLDQGLQFLIQYYNGEERAKGNILERFSAQQFPDLHSELNLSSLELGDSALYFCASSVEWQGSAEAFFGQGTRLTVV.